One sample yielded the 28 T cell receptor beta chains listed below, sequenced in a study of blood T cell repertoires in COVID-19. The method was immunoSEQ multiplex PCR; TCRdb's version includes in-frame clones alone and lacks a portion of them. The repertoire consists of around 70,000 clones, with roughly 80% occurring once and the leading ten covering roughly 13%. The sequencing sample was made of peripheral blood. Receptor source: a man aged 45-60 years with COVID-19, enrolled during active disease.

The chain links TRBV2 to TRBJ2-7, with TRBD2 matching 11 bases. Germline V gene sequence: CDR1 SNHLY, CDR2 FYNNEI. V shed 7 bases, J shed 4 bases, and the junction held 9 bases outside the gene matches. The CDR3 length is 15 residues. The chain's CDR3 is CASNIPGLADYEQYF. Written as DNA, the CDR3 is TGTGCCAGCAACATACCGGGACTAGCGGATTACGAGCAGTACTTC.

The rearrangement uses TRBV28 and TRBJ1-5; D gene uncertain. The germline CDR1 and CDR2 sequences are MDHEN and SYDVKM. V was cut by 8 bases and J by 2 bases, with 16 bases left in between. This CDR3 has 15 residues. CDR3 nucleotides: TGTGCCAGCGGGCAACAGCTCGGCGGCAATCAGCCCCAGCATTTT. Translation gives CASGQQLGGNQPQHF. Full variable domain (missing parts from reference TRBV28 and TRBJ1-5): DVKVTQSSRYLVKRTGEKVFLECVQDMDHENMFWYRQDPGLGLRLIYFSYDVKMKEKGDIPEGYSVSREKKERFSLILESASTNQTSMYLCASGQQLGGNQPQHFGDGTRLSIL.

The gene calls are TRBV27 and TRBJ2-1, with 7 positions matching TRBD1. There are 14 residues in the CDR3. Germline V gives CDR1 MNHEY, CDR2 SMNVEV (reference sequence). The V segment lost 4 bases and the J segment 3 bases; nucleotides outside the gene matches: 3. The CDR3 loop reads CASSSPGGYNEQFF. The CDR3 DNA is TGTGCCAGCAGTTCCCCAGGGGGCTACAATGAGCAGTTCTTC.

The chain joins TRBV28 to TRBJ1-1; D not resolved. Trimming took 7 bases from V and 1 from J, leaving 10 bases between them. This CDR3 comprises 13 residues. The V gene's germline CDR1 is MDHEN and CDR2 SYDVKM. CDR3 region: CASTLIENTEAFF. CDR3 bases: TGTGCCAGCACCCTCATAGAGAACACTGAAGCTTTCTTT.

V is TRBV5-1 and J is TRBJ2-1; 8 nucleotides match TRBD2. Germline values: CDR1 SGHRS, CDR2 YFSETQ. The length of the CDR3 is 17 residues. V was clipped by 0 bases and J by 0 bases; unmatched bases: 5. The CDR3 loop reads CASSLAGGARSYNEQFF. In DNA form, the CDR3 reads TGCGCCAGCAGCTTGGCCGGGGGGGCCCGCTCCTACAATGAGCAGTTCTTC. The variable domain in full, completed from reference TRBV5-1 and TRBJ2-1, reads KAGVTQTPRYLIKTRGQQVTLSCSPISGHRSVSWYQQTPGQGLQFLFEYFSETQRNKGNFPGRFSGRQFSNSRSEMNVSTLELGDSALYLCASSLAGGARSYNEQFFGPGTRLTVL.

This clone was seen a single time. The rearrangement uses TRBV19 and TRBJ1-2, with 8 bases matching TRBD1. The CDR3 has 14 residues. The V gene end was trimmed by 3 bases and the J gene end by 8 bases; junction bases not matched to a gene: 8. CDR1 is LNHDA and CDR2 is SQIVND in the germline V gene (reference sequence). The chain's CDR3 is CASSISLGTGGYTF. DNA of the CDR3: TGTGCCAGTAGTATCTCCTTGGGGACAGGCGGCTACACCTTC.

The chain joins TRBV28 to TRBJ1-1; D is perhaps TRBD1 (6 bases). Germline-derived CDR1 and CDR2 are MDHEN and SYDVKM. Trimming shortened V by 4 bases and J by 6 bases, and 15 bases separated the two germline ends. CDR3 length: 14 amino acids. Here the CDR3 DNA reads TGTGCCAGCAGTTCTAAACAGGGTCGGGCTGAAGCTTTCTTT. Its translation is CASSSKQGRAEAFF.

The chain combines TRBV9 with TRBJ2-5; 12 bases fit TRBD2. Looked up from germline, CDR1 is SGDLS and CDR2 is YYNGEE. CDR3 size: 19 residues. V dropped 0 bases and J dropped 3; count of bases not matched to a gene: 12. The CDR3 DNA follows: TGTGCCAGCAGCGTAGGACTAGCGGGAGCGGGGAGCGGTAAAGAGACCCAGTACTTC. Protein product: CASSVGLAGAGSGKETQYF.

The chain uses TRBV20-1 and TRBJ2-1; 10 positions match TRBD2. Germline V gives CDR1 DFQATT, CDR2 SNEGSKA (reference sequence). V shed 3 bases and J 9 bases; nucleotides not matched to a gene: 8. The length of the CDR3 is 14 residues. CDR3 nucleotide sequence: TGCAGTGCTAGTCGGCTAGCGGGAGATCTTGAGCAGTTCTTC. Translation gives CSASRLAGDLEQFF.

This sequence joins TRBV4-1 and TRBJ1-1; weak D call: TRBD1 (6 bases). Germline V gene lookup returns CDR1 MGHRA and CDR2 YSYEKL. The germline V and J ends were trimmed by 3 bases and 11 bases, with 28 bases remaining between them. This CDR3 has 17 amino acids. This CDR3 is CASSQPKEGGFTRRAFF. CDR3 nucleotides: TGCGCCAGCAGCCAGCCCAAGGAAGGGGGTTTCACAAGGAGGGCTTTCTTT.

The chain employs TRBV28 and TRBJ1-1; TRBD1 aligns across 9 bases. Germline V gene data show CDR1 as MDHEN and CDR2 as SYDVKM. V shed 5 bases, J shed 4 bases, and the junction held 11 bases outside the gene matches. CDR3 length: 16 residues. CDR3: CASSPTGQGRFTEAFF. The CDR3 nucleotides read TGTGCCAGCAGTCCGACAGGACAGGGGAGATTCACTGAAGCTTTCTTT. The whole variable domain, remainder taken from reference TRBV28 and TRBJ1-1, is DVKVTQSSRYLVKRTGEKVFLECVQDMDHENMFWYRQDPGLGLRLIYFSYDVKMKEKGDIPEGYSVSREKKERFSLILESASTNQTSMYLCASSPTGQGRFTEAFFGQGTRLTVV.

The CDR3 protein is CASRTVDRGGEQYF. The CDR3 nucleotides are TGTGCCAGCAGAACCGTGGACAGGGGTGGGGAGCAGTACTTC. The chain links TRBV28 to TRBJ2-7; 9 nucleotides match TRBD1. The CDR3 runs to 14 residues. The junction had 10 bases not matched to a gene; V was cut back by 6 bases and J by 7 bases. The V gene's germline CDR1 is MDHEN and CDR2 SYDVKM.

This chain joins TRBV6-4 and TRBJ2-1, with 8 bases aligning to TRBD1. In germline, CDR1 is MRHNA, CDR2 SNTAGT. The junction had 11 bases not matched to a gene; V was cut back by 7 bases and J by 6 bases. There are 15 residues in the CDR3. The DNA of the CDR3 is TGTGCCAGCACCTCCGGGACAGGCGAGACCAATGAGCAGTTCTTC. It yields the protein CASTSGTGETNEQFF.

V usage is TRBV6-2 or TRBV6-3 and J usage is TRBJ1-2; no definite D call. V lost 5 bases, J lost 4 bases, and 17 bases lay in between. Germline V gene data show CDR1 as MNHEY and CDR2 as SVGEGT. The CDR3 consists of 15 residues. In nucleotides, the CDR3 is TGTGCCAGCAGTCGACGGAACGAACGGGGCTATGGCTACACCTTC. It specifies CASSRRNERGYGYTF.

The genes are TRBV28 and TRBJ2-7, with 7 bases aligning to TRBD1. V was clipped by 7 bases and J by 2 bases; unmatched bases: 5. The CDR3 runs to 13 residues. In germline, CDR1 is MDHEN, CDR2 SYDVKM. CDR3 nucleotide sequence: TGTGCCAGCACCCCGGGACAGACCTACGAGCAGTACTTC. Translation gives CASTPGQTYEQYF.

CDR3 loop: CAWSGQRDYEQYF. The CDR3 DNA follows: TGTGCCTGGAGTGGTCAGCGCGACTACGAGCAGTACTTC. The chain is built from TRBV30 and TRBJ2-7; no definite D call. Trimming pared 1 base from V and 3 bases from J, leaving 10 bases between. This CDR3 is built from 13 residues. Germline-derived CDR1 and CDR2 are GTSNPN and SVGIG (reference sequence).

The chain carries TRBV15 and TRBJ1-6; 7 positions agree with TRBD1. Germline values: CDR1 LNHNV, CDR2 YYDKDF (reference sequence). This CDR3 is 14 amino acids long. The trim removed 5 bases at V and 6 bases at J, leaving 4 bases unmatched. CDR3 sequence reads: CATSLGQTNSPLHF. CDR3 nucleotide sequence: TGTGCCACCAGCTTGGGACAGACTAATTCACCCCTCCACTTT.

This clone was counted a few times. The chain employs TRBV2 and TRBJ2-7; D remains unclear. This CDR3 contains 12 residues. V was clipped by 6 bases and J by 4 bases, with 10 bases between them. Germline V lookup: CDR1 SNHLY, CDR2 FYNNEI. This CDR3 reads CASSPTDYEQYF. The CDR3 DNA follows: TGTGCCAGCAGCCCAACAGATTACGAGCAGTACTTC.

The genes are TRBV18 and TRBJ1-1; no clear D gene. This CDR3 contains 16 residues. V gave up 3 bases and J gave up 5 bases, with 19 bases separating them. The germline V gene encodes CDR1 KGHSH and CDR2 LQKENI. This CDR3 is CASSPEVGRTATEAFF. As DNA, the CDR3 is TGTGCCAGCTCACCCGAGGTCGGCAGAACGGCGACTGAAGCTTTCTTT.

The rearrangement joins TRBV28 to TRBJ2-2, with no clear D. Germline V lookup: CDR1 MDHEN, CDR2 SYDVKM. V was clipped by 8 bases and J by 0 bases, with 13 bases between them. CDR3 size: 15 residues. The CDR3 DNA follows: TGTGCCAGCGTAGCCTCGATCGCGAACACCGGGGAGCTGTTTTTT. Amino acid sequence: CASVASIANTGELFF.

The chain couples TRBV7-2 to TRBJ2-2; D call uncertain. This CDR3 comprises 14 residues. The V end lost 3 bases, the J end lost 4 bases, and 9 bases lay between the germline ends. CDR1 and CDR2 from the germline V gene are SGHTA and FQGNSA. The CDR3 bases are TGTGCCAGCAGCTTGATGTGGGCCACCGGGGAGCTGTTTTTT. This sequence encodes CASSLMWATGELFF.

The chain combines TRBV6-6 with TRBJ2-7, with TRBD1 matching over 10 bases. The CDR3 covers 14 residues. CDR1 is MNHNY and CDR2 is SVGAGI in the germline V gene (reference sequence). V shed 0 bases and J 6 bases; nucleotides not matched to a gene: 2. CDR3 sequence: CASSYSGTGVEQYF. The CDR3 bases are TGTGCCAGCAGTTACTCCGGGACAGGGGTCGAGCAGTACTTC.

The CDR3 here is CASSLTGNAFF. The CDR3 DNA follows: TGTGCCAGCAGCTTGACAGGGAATGCTTTCTTT. This rearrangement joins TRBV13 to TRBJ1-1; 7 nucleotides line up with TRBD1. Per germline, CDR1 PRHDT and CDR2 FYEKMQ (reference sequence). With V trimmed by 3 bases and J by 11 bases, 3 bases remained unmatched. The CDR3 length is 11 residues.

The chain has TRBV5-1 and TRBJ1-4, with D tentatively TRBD1 (5 bases). This CDR3 is built from 13 residues. V shed 4 bases and J shed 9 bases, with 13 bases lying between them. Looked up from germline, CDR1 is SGHRS and CDR2 is YFSETQ. The CDR3 region has the DNA TGCGCCAGCAGCATAGATACAGGTCAAAAACTGTTTTTT. Encoded protein: CASSIDTGQKLFF.

The chain is built from TRBV18 and TRBJ2-2; 10 bases match TRBD2. Germline V CDR1 and CDR2: KGHSH, LQKENI. The CDR3 is made up of 16 amino acids. The junction had 4 bases not matched to a gene; V was cut back by 4 bases and J by 2 bases. CDR3 sequence: CASSLWTSGNTGELFF. As DNA, the CDR3 is TGTGCCAGCTCACTTTGGACTAGCGGAAACACCGGGGAGCTGTTTTTT.

This clone was seen only once. The V call is TRBV30, the J call TRBJ1-4; D is unresolved. CDR1 and CDR2 from the germline V gene are GTSNPN and SVGIG (reference sequence). The V end lost 0 bases, the J end lost 3 bases, and 11 bases lay between the germline ends. The CDR3 runs 15 residues. The CDR3, as DNA: TGTGCCTGGAGTGTCCTCCCCCCCCCTAATGAAAAACTGTTTTTT. The encoded protein is CAWSVLPPPNEKLFF.

This clone was counted between two and nine times. The V and J genes are TRBV5-1 and TRBJ2-2, with 8 bases fitting TRBD2. V gave up 4 bases and J gave up 5 bases; unmatched junction bases: 10. Looked up from germline, CDR1 is SGHRS and CDR2 is YFSETQ. The CDR3 has 16 residues. CDR3 coding DNA: TGCGCCAGCAGCGTCGTCTCCTCGGGGGGGACCGGGGAGCTGTTTTTT. Amino acid sequence: CASSVVSSGGTGELFF. Full variable domain (rest looked up from reference TRBV5-1 and TRBJ2-2): KAGVTQTPRYLIKTRGQQVTLSCSPISGHRSVSWYQQTPGQGLQFLFEYFSETQRNKGNFPGRFSGRQFSNSRSEMNVSTLELGDSALYLCASSVVSSGGTGELFFGEGSRLTVL.

The chain combines TRBV19 with TRBJ1-2; D is perhaps TRBD1 (6 bases). The ends were cut back, 6 bases at V and 2 bases at J, with 10 bases in the middle. Germline lookup yields CDR1 LNHDA and CDR2 SQIVND (reference sequence). The length of the CDR3 is 13 residues. CDR3 amino acids: CASSPDRNYGYTF. Written as DNA, the CDR3 is TGTGCCAGTAGCCCGGACAGAAACTATGGCTACACCTTC.